This T cell receptor (beta chain) was identified in a study of vaccination and CD4 T cells after COVID-19. Background on the study: SARS-CoV-2, HCoV-NL63, HCoV-OC43 and HCoV-229E supplied the overlapping spike peptides used to stimulate cells.

From germline, CDR1 is ENHRY and CDR2 SYGVKD. This CDR3 has 16 residues. Trimming at V came to 0 bases and at J to 3 bases, leaving 8 bases not matched to a gene. Concerning this clonotype: Its antigen is still unknown.

Sequencing of the DNA from cultured CD4+ T cells was carried out with the Oncomine TCR Beta short-read assay. TCRdb passed the PCR reads through MiXCR, listing each CDR3 protein once. The profile shows roughly 20,000 distinct CDR3 sequences, about half of them singletons. Time point noted: late sampling 161 to 241 days after vaccination in a few convalescent patients. Treatment here: roughly 11-day PBMC culture with coronavirus spike peptide pools or control peptides (ViraFEST assay). The authors isolated CD4+ T cells by negative selection after about 10 days of culture. This receptor was obtained from a human donor who had recovered from COVID-19. This chain uses TRBV10-3 with TRBJ2-7; 7 bases are shared with TRBD2. Specimen: CD4+ T cells from blood, cultured in vitro, collected about 7 months after SARS-CoV-2 vaccination. This CDR3 is CAISESWGGSNYEQYF. CDR3 nucleotide sequence: TGTGCCATCAGTGAGTCATGGGGCGGGAGTAACTACGAGCAGTACTTC.